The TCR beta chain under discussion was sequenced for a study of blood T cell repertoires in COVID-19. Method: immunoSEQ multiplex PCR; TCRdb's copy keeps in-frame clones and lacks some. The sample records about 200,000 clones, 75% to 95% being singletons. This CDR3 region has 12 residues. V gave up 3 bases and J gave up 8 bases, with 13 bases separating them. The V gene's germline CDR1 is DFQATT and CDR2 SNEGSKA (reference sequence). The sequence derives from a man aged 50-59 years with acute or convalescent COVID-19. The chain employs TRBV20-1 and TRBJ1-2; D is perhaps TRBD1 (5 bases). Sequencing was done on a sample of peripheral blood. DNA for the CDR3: TGCAGTGCTAGTCCCCAGGGAAGGGGCTACACCTTC. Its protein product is CSASPQGRGYTF.